The clone carrying this TCR beta chain has just one count. The sample originates from a study of blood T cell repertoires in COVID-19. In germline, CDR1 is MNHNS, CDR2 SASEGT. Trimming at V came to 5 bases and at J to 0 bases, leaving 7 bases not matched to a gene. The CDR3 loop spans 16 amino acids. The protocol was immunoSEQ multiplex PCR, while the TCRdb copy is restricted to in-frame clones and leaves out a portion. Here the sample spans 150,000 to 200,000 clones, approximately 91% being singletons. The TCR comes from a man aged 18 to 29 with acute or convalescent COVID-19. The sequenced sample consisted of peripheral blood. The genes are TRBV6-1 and TRBJ2-4, with 7 positions matching TRBD2. The CDR3 is CASSQGAGVAKNIQYF. The CDR3 nucleotides are TGTGCCAGCAGTCAAGGGGCGGGGGTAGCCAAAAACATTCAGTACTTC.